This T cell receptor (beta chain) was recorded in a study of T cell responses to AZD1222 COVID-19 vaccine. Study-wide results and caveats: Following two doses of AZD1222, Spike-specific TCR breadth and depth rose.

About this clone: What it recognizes is unknown.

The repertoire was sequenced with immunoSEQ multiplex PCR; TCRdb's copy has only in-frame clones and lacks some. The sample contains tens of thousands of clones, 92% of which appear only once. The junction had 6 bases not matched to a gene; V was cut back by 6 bases and J by 3 bases. Germline CDR1 and CDR2: SNHLY and FYNNEI. The CDR3 length is 14 residues. The sequence was collected from an adult who received the AZD1222 COVID-19 vaccine. The sequencing used peripheral blood, collected 28 days after the second AZD1222 dose. The chain carries TRBV2 and TRBJ1-1; 8 nucleotides agree with TRBD1. CDR3 nucleotides: TGTGCCAGCAGACCGGGACAGGAACACACTGAAGCTTTCTTT. Translation gives CASRPGQEHTEAFF.